Below are 27 T cell receptor beta chains sequenced from a single sample in a study of T cells expressing NK-cell markers. With the 5' RACE reads reprocessed, TCRdb shows one record per CDR3 protein and no DNA. In total, the table holds 400,000 to 550,000 distinct CDR3 sequences. Sequencing used blood T cells: a sorted CD56 or NKG2C T cell subset, CD4+ or CD8+ T cells, or bulk PBMC T cells (not recorded which). Source of these receptors: a woman aged 18-70 years in good health.

The rearrangement uses TRBV28 and TRBJ2-3; TCRdb selects TRBD1, and the lack of DNA leaves this call unchecked. This CDR3 has 15 residues. Germline CDR1 is MDHEN and CDR2 is SYDVKM. CDR3 region: CASGWDRGGTDTQYF.

The chain links TRBV4-3 to TRBJ2-7; TCRdb calls TRBD2, which cannot be checked without DNA. Germline loops: CDR1 LGHNA, CDR2 YSLEER. This CDR3 spans 16 amino acids. CDR3 protein: CASSQDSAGLFYEQYF.

The J gene is TRBJ1-1, the V gene TRBV2; with no DNA, the TCRdb D assignment of TRBD1 cannot be verified. The germline CDR1 and CDR2 sequences are SNHLY and FYNNEI. This CDR3 contains 13 residues. CDR3 sequence: CASRETGNTEAFF. Together with reference TRBV2 and TRBJ1-1, the CDR3 gives the full variable domain: EPEVTQTPSHQVTQMGQEVILRCVPISNHLYFYWYRQILGQKVEFLVSFYNNEISEKSEIFDDQFSVERPDGSNFTLKIRSTKLEDSAMYFCASRETGNTEAFFGQGTRLTVV.

The chain combines TRBV3-1 with TRBJ2-6; there is no DNA to check the TCRdb D call of TRBD1. The germline V gene has CDR1 LGHDT and CDR2 YNNKEL (reference sequence). The CDR3 covers 19 residues. CDR3 sequence reads: CASSPGALALDSGANVLTF.

This rearrangement joins TRBV7-9 to TRBJ2-5; TCRdb returns TRBD2, unconfirmable since there is no DNA. Germline loops: CDR1 SEHNR, CDR2 FQNEAQ (reference sequence). This CDR3 region has 15 residues. CDR3 sequence: CATALGGGGQETQYF.

V is TRBV6-5 and J is TRBJ2-2; the D call from TCRdb, TRBD1, cannot be confirmed without DNA. The CDR3 has 15 residues. Germline CDR1 reads MNHEY; CDR2 reads SVGAGI. The chain's CDR3 is CASSYSPLNTGELFF.

The chain is built from TRBV12-3 or TRBV12-4 and TRBJ2-5. The CDR3 extends over 14 amino acids. CDR3 sequence: CASTANRVRETQYF.

This sequence joins TRBV20-1 and TRBJ2-1; the TCRdb D gene call, TRBD1, has no DNA to confirm it. This CDR3 has 16 amino acids. Germline values: CDR1 DFQATT, CDR2 SNEGSKA (reference sequence). The CDR3 sequence: CSATAWGGESYNEQFF.

This chain connects TRBV30 to TRBJ2-1; the TCRdb call, TRBD2, lacks DNA for checking. The CDR3 is made up of 13 amino acids. From germline, CDR1 is GTSNPN and CDR2 SVGIG (reference sequence). CDR3 in amino acids: CAWSGLAGYEQFF.

This chain links TRBV5-4 with TRBJ2-3; TCRdb selects TRBD1, and the lack of DNA leaves this call unchecked. CDR1 is SGHNT, CDR2 YYREEE, per germline (reference sequence). The CDR3 has 15 residues. CDR3 protein: CASSLDRGAYNTQYF.

The chain is built from TRBV27 and TRBJ2-1. The CDR3 consists of 11 residues. Germline CDR1 is MNHEY and CDR2 is SMNVEV (reference sequence). The CDR3 sequence is CAYRKVDEQFF.

The rearrangement uses TRBV6-8 and TRBJ2-1; without DNA, the TCRdb call of TRBD2 cannot be checked. CDR1 is MNHGY, CDR2 SAAAGT, per germline. The CDR3 runs 16 residues. The CDR3 sequence: CASSYSSGRVGNEQFF.

The chain is built from TRBV11-2 and TRBJ2-3. Germline-derived CDR1 and CDR2 are SGHAT and FQNNGV. The length of the CDR3 is 15 residues. The CDR3 sequence is CASSLGSVNTDTQYF.

The J gene is TRBJ2-5, the V gene TRBV20-1. The CDR3 covers 12 residues. Germline V gene data show CDR1 as DFQATT and CDR2 as SNEGSKA (reference sequence). CDR3 sequence: CSARVEWETQYF.

The chain employs TRBV10-3 and TRBJ1-1. CDR3 length equals 13 residues. Germline V gene sequence: CDR1 ENHRY, CDR2 SYGVKD. Here the CDR3 reads CAIRTPMNTEAFF.

The chain links TRBV28 to TRBJ2-1; TCRdb returns TRBD1, unconfirmable since there is no DNA. The germline CDR1 and CDR2 sequences are MDHEN and SYDVKM. The CDR3 has 15 residues. CDR3 sequence: CASSLLGPSYNEQFF. Supplemented by reference TRBV28 and TRBJ2-1, the full variable domain reads DVKVTQSSRYLVKRTGEKVFLECVQDMDHENMFWYRQDPGLGLRLIYFSYDVKMKEKGDIPEGYSVSREKKERFSLILESASTNQTSMYLCASSLLGPSYNEQFFGPGTRLTVL.

V is TRBV6-1 and J is TRBJ2-4; checking the TCRdb D call of TRBD1 is not possible without DNA. CDR3 length: 17 residues. The germline V gene has CDR1 MNHNS and CDR2 SASEGT. CDR3 region: CASSQTRGWGAKNIQYF.

This sequence joins TRBV15 and TRBJ2-7; TCRdb returns TRBD1, unconfirmable since there is no DNA. CDR1 is LNHNV and CDR2 is YYDKDF in the germline V gene (reference sequence). The CDR3 is 15 residues long. This chain's CDR3 is CATSRDLGRATPFRF.

The J gene is TRBJ2-4, the V gene TRBV5-1; TCRdb picks TRBD1, but there is no DNA to check that call. Germline V CDR1 and CDR2: SGHRS, YFSETQ. This CDR3 is built from 14 residues. The CDR3 here is CASSVTGDKNIQYF.

The rearrangement joins TRBV4-1 to TRBJ1-1. CDR3 length equals 12 residues. Germline loops: CDR1 MGHRA, CDR2 YSYEKL. CDR3 loop: CASSQDRLEAFF.

This chain connects TRBV7-2 to TRBJ2-3; TCRdb calls TRBD2, which cannot be checked without DNA. CDR3 size: 16 residues. Per germline, CDR1 SGHTA and CDR2 FQGNSA. This chain's CDR3 is CASSLLASGATDTQYF. Full variable domain (outside the CDR3, taken from reference TRBV7-2 and TRBJ2-3): GAGVSQSPSNKVTEKGKDVELRCDPISGHTALYWYRQSLGQGLEFLIYFQGNSAPDKSGLPSDRFSAERTGGSVSTLTIQRTQQEDSAVYLCASSLLASGATDTQYFGPGTRLTVL.

The rearrangement uses TRBV5-1 and TRBJ2-2; the TCRdb call, TRBD2, lacks DNA for checking. The germline CDR1 and CDR2 sequences are SGHRS and YFSETQ. CDR3 length: 17 amino acids. The CDR3 sequence: CASSRSPSGLNTGELFF.

The chain couples TRBV6-5 to TRBJ2-7; TCRdb proposes TRBD2, but this gene call is untestable without DNA. The germline CDR1 and CDR2 sequences are MNHEY and SVGAGI. The CDR3 contains 15 residues. CDR3 sequence: CASSLLAGGNYEQYF.

The chain couples TRBV12-3 or TRBV12-4 to TRBJ2-1; the TRBD1 assignment by TCRdb is unverifiable without DNA. The CDR3 spans 14 residues. This chain's CDR3 is CASDSGGFYNEQFF.

The chain combines TRBV10-2 with TRBJ2-3. The CDR3 contains 20 residues. In germline, CDR1 is WSHSY, CDR2 SAAADI. The CDR3 region is CASSENPYGKIGANTDTQYF.

This chain joins TRBV10-3 and TRBJ1-5; TCRdb reports TRBD1, a call that lacks DNA to check it against. The V gene's germline CDR1 is ENHRY and CDR2 SYGVKD. This CDR3 is built from 14 residues. The CDR3 loop is CAISESSGAQPQHF.

The chain recombines TRBV11-2 with TRBJ2-3; checking the TCRdb D call of TRBD2 is not possible without DNA. Per the germline V gene, CDR1 is SGHAT and CDR2 is FQNNGV. The length of the CDR3 is 19 residues. The CDR3 loop is CASSFGTGTSGGVSDTQYF.